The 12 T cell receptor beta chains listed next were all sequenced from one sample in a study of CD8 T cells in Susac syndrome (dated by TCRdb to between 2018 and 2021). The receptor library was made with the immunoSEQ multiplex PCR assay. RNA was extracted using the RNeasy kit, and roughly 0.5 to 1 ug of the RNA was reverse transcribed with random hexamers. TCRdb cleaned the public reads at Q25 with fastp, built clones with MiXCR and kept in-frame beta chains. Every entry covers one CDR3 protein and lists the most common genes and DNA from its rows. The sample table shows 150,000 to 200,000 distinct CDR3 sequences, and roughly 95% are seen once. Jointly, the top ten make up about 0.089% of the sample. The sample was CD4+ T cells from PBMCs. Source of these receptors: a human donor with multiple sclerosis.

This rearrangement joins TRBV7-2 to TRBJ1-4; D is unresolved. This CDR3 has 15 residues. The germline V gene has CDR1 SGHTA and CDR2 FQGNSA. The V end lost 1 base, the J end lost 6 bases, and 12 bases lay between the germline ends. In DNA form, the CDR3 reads TGTGCCAGCAGCTTAGTTGTGGGCGCGGATGAAAAACTGTTTTTT. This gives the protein CASSLVVGADEKLFF.

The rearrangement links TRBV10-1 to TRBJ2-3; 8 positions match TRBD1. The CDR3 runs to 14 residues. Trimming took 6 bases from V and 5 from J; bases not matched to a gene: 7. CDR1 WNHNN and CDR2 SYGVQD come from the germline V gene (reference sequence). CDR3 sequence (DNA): TGCGCCAGCAGGTCCCAGGGGGCCTTAGATACGCAGTATTTT. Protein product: CASRSQGALDTQYF.

The DNA of the CDR3 is TGTGCCAGCAGCGTAGAAGCTAGCAATCAGCCCCAGCATTTT. Its translation is CASSVEASNQPQHF. V gene TRBV9 combines with J gene TRBJ1-5, with D uncertain. This CDR3 is built from 14 residues. V dropped 0 bases and J dropped 0 bases, with 4 bases sitting between them. Germline values: CDR1 SGDLS, CDR2 YYNGEE.

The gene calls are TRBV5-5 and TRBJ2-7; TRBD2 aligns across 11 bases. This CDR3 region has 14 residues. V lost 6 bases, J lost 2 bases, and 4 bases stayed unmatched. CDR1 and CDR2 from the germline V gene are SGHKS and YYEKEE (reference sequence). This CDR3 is CASTLAGGTYEQYF. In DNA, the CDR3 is TGTGCCAGCACCTTAGCGGGAGGGACCTACGAGCAGTACTTC.

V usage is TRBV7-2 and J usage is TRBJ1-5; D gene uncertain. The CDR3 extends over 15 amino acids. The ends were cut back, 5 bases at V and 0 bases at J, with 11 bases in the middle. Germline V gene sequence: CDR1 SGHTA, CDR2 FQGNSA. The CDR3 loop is CASSNGRYSNQPQHF. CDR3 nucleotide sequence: TGTGCCAGCAGCAACGGACGGTATAGCAATCAGCCCCAGCATTTT.

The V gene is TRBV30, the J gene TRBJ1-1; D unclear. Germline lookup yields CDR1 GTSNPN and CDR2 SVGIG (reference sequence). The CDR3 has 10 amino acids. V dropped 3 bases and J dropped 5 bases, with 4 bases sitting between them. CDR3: CAWSRTEAFF. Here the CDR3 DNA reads TGTGCCTGGAGCAGGACTGAAGCTTTCTTT.

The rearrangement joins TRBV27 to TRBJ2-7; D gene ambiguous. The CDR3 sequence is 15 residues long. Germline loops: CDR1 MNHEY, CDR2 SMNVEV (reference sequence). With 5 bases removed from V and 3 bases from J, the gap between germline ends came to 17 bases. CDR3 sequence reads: CASSLGPAIFYEQYF. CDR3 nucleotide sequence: TGTGCCAGCAGTCTCGGGCCCGCAATATTCTACGAGCAGTACTTC.

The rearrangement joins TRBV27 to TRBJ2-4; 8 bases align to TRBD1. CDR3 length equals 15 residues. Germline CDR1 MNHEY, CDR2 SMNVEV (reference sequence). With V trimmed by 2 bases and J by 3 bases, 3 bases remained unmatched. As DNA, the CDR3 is TGTGCCAGCAGTTTAGAAGGACAGGGCAAAAACATTCAGTACTTC. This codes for CASSLEGQGKNIQYF.

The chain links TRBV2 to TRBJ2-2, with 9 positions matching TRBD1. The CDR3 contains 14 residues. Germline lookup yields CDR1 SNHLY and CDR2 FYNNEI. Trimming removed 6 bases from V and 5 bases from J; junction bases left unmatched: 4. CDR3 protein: CASREQGATGELFF. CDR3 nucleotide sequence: TGTGCCAGCAGGGAACAGGGGGCGACCGGGGAGCTGTTTTTT.

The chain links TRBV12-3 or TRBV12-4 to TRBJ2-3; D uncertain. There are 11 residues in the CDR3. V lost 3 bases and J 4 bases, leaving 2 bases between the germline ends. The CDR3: CASSFSDTQYF. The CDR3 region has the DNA TGTGCCAGCAGTTTTTCAGATACGCAGTATTTT.

Here the CDR3 reads CSARRDTEAFF. The CDR3 DNA follows: TGCAGTGCTAGGAGGGACACTGAAGCTTTCTTT. The rearrangement uses TRBV20-1 and TRBJ1-1; D gene uncertain. V was pared by 3 bases and J by 3 bases, with 5 bases between. Germline CDR1 reads DFQATT; CDR2 reads SNEGSKA (reference sequence). CDR3 length: 11 residues.

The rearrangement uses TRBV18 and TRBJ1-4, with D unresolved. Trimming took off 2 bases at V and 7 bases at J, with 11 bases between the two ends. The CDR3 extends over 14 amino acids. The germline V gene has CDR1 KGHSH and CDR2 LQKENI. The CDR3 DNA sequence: TGTGCCAGCTCACCAGCTGCGGAGGGTGAAAAACTGTTTTTT. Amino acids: CASSPAAEGEKLFF.